This T cell receptor (beta chain) was identified in a study of cytomegalovirus exposure and HLA in healthy donors (dated by TCRdb to the late 2010s). Regarding the complete study: An earlier analysis of fewer than 750 of the donors reported 250 to 300 Gb of sequence data and 117 million unique TCR beta sequences obtained from around 180 million T cells. Typing coverage differed by locus: A, B, C, DRB1 and DQB1 were typed in roughly 620-640 donors, DQA1 in 522, DPA1 in approximately 600, and DPB1 in around 440. An earlier analysis of 450 to 750 of the donors used high-throughput TCR beta sequencing to judge whether each TCR beta V gene segment behaved as functional or pseudogenic. In addition to the first cohort of 666 subjects, a separate validation cohort of approximately 130 different subjects was used. All discovery cohort repertoires had been generated on a single sequencing platform. A later genetic analysis used genome-wide SNP genotypes for 398 of the 666 donors, treating that subset as a discovery cohort. Of the 300 to 500 genotyped donors, 70% to 90% were placed in the genetic ancestry cluster associated with self-reported Caucasian donors. An early release covering over 500 HLA-typed donors comprised about 310 gigabases of sequencing data and 85 million to 100 million unique TCR sequences. The aim of the study was to test whether cataloging public T cell receptors could identify signatures of past pathogen exposure. In the later analysis, no new phenotypic data were used to find candidate immune exposures; instead, reliance was placed on TCR beta sequences and their occurrence across donors. The study used immunosequencing to profile the T cell repertoires of approximately 690 subjects and linked those repertoires to cytomegalovirus serostatus. Donor age, sex, ethnicity and CMV serostatus were compiled together with the repertoire data. A later analysis re-analyzed previously published TCR beta repertoires from 666 donors and added high-resolution HLA genotyping to study TCR occurrence patterns. The study combined high-throughput TCR immunosequencing, statistical association of individual TCRs with disease status, and machine learning to predict cytomegalovirus infection status. HLA typing covered class I and class II loci at four-digit resolution. Among some 410 genotyped donors of the cohort, an average of roughly 240,000 unique TCR beta nucleotide sequences were sequenced per donor, around a sixth of them non-productive. Because of strong linkage in the cohort, five DR-DQ haplotypes were treated as single units for association and clustering. Points the paper makes about the study in general: In an earlier analysis of approximately 590 of the donors, most TCR beta V segments appeared in productive rearrangements about 87% or about 30% of the time, broadly matching IMGT annotations. According to the authors, the approach could potentially be generalized to other disease states and immunological phenotypes. Because counts were too low, around 17 rarely observed V segments, including chromosome 9 orphons, were left out of the earlier analysis of 587 of the donors. The presence/absence analyses assumed that sequencing depth was roughly uniform across donors, and that assumption may not be true. The study listed 150 to 200 TCR beta chains as associated with cytomegalovirus. A group of highly shared sequence variants was considered likely to be a technical artifact of the sequencing pipeline. Most TCR sequences were observed very rarely across donors, whereas some public TCRs were present in many individuals. In a later analysis, HLA-associated TCR beta chains showed more clonal expansion and lower generation probabilities than non-associated chains that were equally common. A later analysis reported that several top co-occurrence clusters appeared linked to parvovirus B19, influenza, CMV and Epstein-Barr virus. Linkage disequilibrium might explain the correlated functional status among segregating V segments, but an unknown experimental factor could not be excluded. Some IMGT-functional V segments, including TRBV6-2 and TRBV6-3, could not be told apart with the 87-base-pair reads, so those segments were excluded. In both the original and validation cohorts, the classifier was reported to diagnose cytomegalovirus status with high specificity and sensitivity. In vitro tests confirmed that a few of the cytomegalovirus-associated TCR beta chains recognize cytomegalovirus antigens. According to a later analysis, TCR association rates differed among HLA loci, with DRB1 alleles showing the most associated TCRs and HLA-C alleles showing the fewest. In a later genetic analysis, a missense DCLRE1C variant was associated with V-gene and J-gene trimming of TCR beta chains, and the association was replicated in an independent cohort. This cohort had only TCR beta chains sequenced, and the lack of alpha or paired-chain data limited which features could be detected. At a false discovery rate of 0.05, a later analysis linked 16,951 TCR beta sequences to specific HLA alleles. CMV serostatus was the only immune exposure information available for the cohort. A further reported finding was that TCR beta sequences accurately predicted the HLA-A and HLA-B alleles for most subjects in the first cohort. When HLA alleles, especially DR and DQ, strongly co-occurred, TCR associations were difficult to assign to individual alleles. Most CMV-associated TCR beta chains appeared to be HLA-restricted in a later analysis, and the HLA associations seemed to be driven largely by CMV exposure. According to a later genetic analysis, donors in an Asian-associated ancestry cluster had fewer N-insertions in productive TCRs than the approximately 630-donor mean. Because HLA typing was missing for some donors at each locus, association tests included only the typed subset.

CDR1 and CDR2, looked up from the germline V gene, are SGHAT and FQNNGV. V loses 5 bases of germline sequence and J loses 2 bases, and the interval between the two ends is 20 bases. Taken from cysteine to phenylalanine, the CDR3 has 17 residues. The retained sequence is limited to the CDR3, 51 bases, with the frame set at the first base. Worth noting for this clone: It has no known antigen specificity. The record has no base qualities; no much larger clone is one base away.

The method was the immunoSEQ multiplex PCR assay. The multiplex PCR relied on a mix of 60 forward primers for TCR Vbeta segments and 13 reverse primers for TCR Jbeta segments. Amplification of the CDR3 region of rearranged TCR beta genes was performed with a multiplex PCR assay on genomic DNA. The amplified TCR beta libraries were sequenced on the Illumina HiSeq System as 87-base-pair reads. Concerning the study's data processing: A later analysis tallied some 79 million unique TCR beta chains across the 666 repertoires, and about 12 million of those chains were shared by two or more donors. Raw reads were error-corrected and collapsed into unique sequences by a nearest-neighbor algorithm in which closely related sequences were merged to remove PCR and sequencing errors. Alignment of CDR3 sequences to IMGT reference sequences was used to assign V, D and J gene segments. Each retained sequence needed at least a six-nucleotide match to both a V gene segment and a J gene segment. Rearrangements were classified as productive when the CDR3 lacked stop codons and remained in frame with V and J, and all other rearrangements were classified as non-productive. CDR3 was defined according to IMGT convention as the region running from the second conserved V-encoded cysteine to the conserved J-encoded phenylalanine. The earlier analysis of about 560 of the donors excluded any sequence lacking an unambiguous match to a single V gene segment. An earlier analysis of several hundred of the donors classified V segments as functional when productive rearrangements were above 56.7% and as segregating when the standard deviation between donors was above 5%. A statistical classification framework was built for diagnosing cytomegalovirus status from the catalog of TCR beta chain sequences. In a later analysis, V and J genes were assigned by comparing TCR nucleotide sequences against IMGT/GENE-DB human TR gene sequences. In a later analysis, CDR3 sequences and most-parsimonious VDJ recombination scenarios were assigned using the TCRdist pipeline. In a later analysis, every TCR beta chain was defined by the combination of its CDR3 amino acid sequence and its V-gene family, and reads without a unique V-gene family were dropped. As a way to deal with suspected cross-contamination and a sequencing artifact, a later analysis dropped 450 to 600 nucleotide sequences that were highly shared and had low generation probability. In a later analysis, a clonal expansion index for each public chain was calculated from normalized within-repertoire ranks of inferred template counts. Generation probabilities in a later analysis came from a VDJ recombination model fitted to out-of-frame rearrangements, and those results were checked against IGoR. A later analysis scored TCR-TCR, TCR-HLA and TCR-CMV co-occurrence with hypergeometric tests, applying a repertoire-size bias correction to TCR pairs. A later analysis estimated false discovery rates by permuting HLA or CMV assignments 20 times. In a later analysis, co-occurring TCRs were grouped using DBSCAN, with TCRdist sequence similarity added in when clustering inside HLA-allele-positive subsets. Repertoires with fewer than 30,000 or more than 120,000 public chains, plus five repertoires with anomalous nucleotide sharing, were excluded from co-occurrence clustering. Here the immuneACCESS table is served through TCRdb, limited to in-frame sequences with V and J called. Missing clones are a known gap in these copies; in checked studies unresolved V genes cover under half, and the rest lacks a known reason. D and trimming were read from the DNA, whereas the V and J calls and clone size are those reported in that table. The sample records about 160,000 clones, around 80% of which are singletons. Jointly, the top ten make up approximately 6.8% of the sample.

In total, just over 650 healthy bone marrow donors made up the cohort. All cohort members were sampled while nominally healthy, although unrecorded immune exposures were likely present. The donor tested CMV seropositive, placing the donor among the approximately 290 seropositive members of the cohort. A peripheral blood sample was collected from each donor, and TCR beta sequencing was performed on peripheral blood mononuclear cells. The Qiagen DNeasy Blood Extraction Kit was used to extract genomic DNA from the blood cell samples. This clonotype was sampled from a woman aged 40-49 years in good health and CMV-seropositive. Material: PBMCs. The V gene is TRBV11-2 and the J gene is TRBJ2-3; matching of 6 bases hints at TRBD1 as the D gene. The CDR3 reads CASSRLPGQAPTDTQYF. Here is the DNA: TGTGCCAGCAGCCGGCTACCGGGACAAGCCCCCACAGATACGCAGTATTTT. The CDR3 plus the reference TRBV11-2 and TRBJ2-3 genes for the other parts give the full variable domain: EAGVAQSPRYKIIEKRQSVAFWCNPISGHATLYWYQQILGQGPKLLIQFQNNGVVDDSQLPKDRFSAERLKGVDSTLKIQPAKLEDSAVYLCASSRLPGQAPTDTQYFGPGTRLTVL.